The source of this T cell receptor (beta chain) is a study of cytomegalovirus exposure and HLA in healthy donors (dated by TCRdb to about 2017). Describing the broader study: An earlier analysis of fewer than 750 of the donors reported under 300 Gb of sequence data and 90 million to 120 million unique TCR beta sequences obtained from approximately 180 million T cells. An early release that covered fewer than 800 HLA-typed donors contained approximately 300 gigabases of sequencing data and tens of millions of unique TCR sequences. Among the roughly 400 genotyped donors, about 83% belonged to the genetic ancestry cluster associated with self-reported Caucasian donors. The study aimed to test whether signatures of past pathogen exposure could be identified by cataloging public T cell receptors. Using immunosequencing, the study profiled T cell repertoires from 666 subjects and related those repertoires to cytomegalovirus serostatus. In addition to the first cohort of 650 to 800 subjects, a separate validation cohort of 130 or so different subjects was used. High-throughput TCR immunosequencing, statistical association of individual TCRs with disease status, and machine learning were combined to predict cytomegalovirus infection status. A later analysis re-examined previously published TCR beta repertoires from hundreds of donors and added high-resolution HLA genotyping to investigate patterns of TCR occurrence. Rather than using new phenotypic data, the later analysis identified candidate immune exposures from TCR beta sequences and from how often those sequences occurred across donors. An earlier analysis of about 620 of the donors applied high-throughput TCR beta sequencing to assess whether each TCR beta V gene segment acted as functional or pseudogenic. Donor age, sex, ethnicity and CMV serostatus were collected together with the repertoire data. A later genetic analysis took genome-wide SNP genotypes for 398 of the 666 donors and used that subset as a discovery cohort. Every repertoire in the discovery cohort had been generated on one and the same sequencing platform. HLA typing included class I and class II loci at four-digit resolution. The number of donors typed differed by locus, with about 629-630 for A, B, C, DRB1 and DQB1, 522 for DQA1, nearly 610 for DPA1, and some 450 for DPB1. A handful of DR-DQ haplotypes were handled as single units for association and clustering because linkage in the cohort was strong. Across about 370 genotyped donors of the cohort, an average of approximately 240,000 unique TCR beta nucleotide sequences per donor were sequenced, and roughly 17% of those sequences were non-productive.

V is cut by 3 bases and J by 7 bases, and the space between the germline ends is 13 bases. From a lookup of the germline V gene, CDR1 and CDR2 are SGHTA and FQGTGA. The CDR3 covers 14 residues, taking in both the cysteine and the phenylalanine. The read is trimmed to its CDR3 DNA, 42 bases read in frame from base 1. The method behind the library was the immunoSEQ multiplex PCR assay. For the multiplex PCR, a mixture combining 60 forward primers for TCR Vbeta segments and 13 reverse primers for TCR Jbeta segments was used. Amplification of the CDR3 region of rearranged TCR beta genes was performed with a multiplex PCR assay on genomic DNA. The Illumina HiSeq System was used to sequence the amplified TCR beta libraries as 87-base-pair reads. As for how the authors treated the data: Across the 500 to 750 repertoires, a later analysis counted some 81 million unique TCR beta chains, 9 million to 14 million of which were shared by at least two donors. Raw reads were error-corrected and collapsed into unique sequences with a nearest-neighbor algorithm that merged closely related sequences to remove PCR and sequencing errors. Alignment of CDR3 sequences to IMGT reference sequences was used to assign V, D and J gene segments. For a sequence to be retained, at least a six-nucleotide match to both a V gene segment and a J gene segment was required. A rearrangement was called productive if the CDR3 had no stop codons and remained in frame with V and J, and every other rearrangement was called non-productive. Following IMGT convention, CDR3 was defined as the stretch from the second conserved V-encoded cysteine up to the conserved J-encoded phenylalanine. In an earlier analysis of just under 600 of the donors, sequences lacking an unambiguous match to a single V gene segment were excluded. In an earlier analysis of 587 of the donors, a V segment was called functional when productive rearrangements were above 56.7%, and segregating when the standard deviation between donors exceeded 5%. A statistical classification framework was built to diagnose cytomegalovirus status from the catalog of TCR beta chain sequences. A later analysis assigned V and J genes by comparing TCR nucleotide sequences with IMGT/GENE-DB human TR gene sequences. In a later analysis, CDR3 sequences and most-parsimonious VDJ recombination scenarios were assigned using the TCRdist pipeline. A later analysis defined each TCR beta chain by its CDR3 amino acid sequence plus V-gene family, and excluded reads lacking a unique V-gene family. As a way to deal with suspected cross-contamination and a sequencing artifact, a later analysis dropped approximately 570 nucleotide sequences that were highly shared and had low generation probability. For each public chain, a later analysis derived a clonal expansion index from normalized ranks of inferred template counts within each repertoire. A later analysis computed generation probabilities with a VDJ recombination model fitted to out-of-frame rearrangements, and checked the results against IGoR. In a later analysis, hypergeometric tests were used to score TCR-TCR, TCR-HLA and TCR-CMV co-occurrence, with a repertoire-size bias correction applied to TCR pairs. In a later analysis, false discovery rates were estimated by permuting HLA or CMV assignments 20 times. In a later analysis, co-occurring TCRs were grouped using DBSCAN, with TCRdist sequence similarity added in when clustering inside HLA-allele-positive subsets. Repertoires with fewer than 30,000 or more than 120,000 public chains, plus five repertoires with anomalous nucleotide sharing, were excluded from co-occurrence clustering. What TCRdb holds here is the immuneACCESS table cut down to in-frame rearrangements. Part of the clones is not present; checked against another copy, under half of the missing clones reflect an unresolved V gene, and the others are unexplained. V and J calls plus clone size are reproduced from that table; the DNA served to infer D and trimming. Across this sample there are more than 95,000 clones, with over 80% seen only once. Roughly 20% of the sample is held by the ten biggest clonotypes.

Points the paper makes about the study in general: The authors suggested that the approach could potentially be generalized to other disease states and immunological phenotypes. A later analysis found that most CMV-associated TCR beta chains appeared HLA-restricted, with HLA associations seemingly driven largely by CMV exposure. Because the 87-base-pair reads could not distinguish some IMGT-functional V segments, including TRBV6-2 and TRBV6-3, those segments were excluded. The study listed 164 TCR beta chains as associated with cytomegalovirus. Compared with equally common non-associated chains, HLA-associated TCR beta chains in a later analysis were more clonally expanded and had lower generation probabilities. In a later analysis, TCR association rates were found to vary across HLA loci, with the most associated TCRs seen for DRB1 alleles and the fewest for HLA-C alleles. In a later analysis, several top co-occurrence clusters were reported to appear linked to parvovirus B19, influenza, CMV and Epstein-Barr virus. Only TCR beta chains were sequenced in this cohort, and the absence of alpha or paired-chain data limited detectable features. For the cohort, immune exposure information was limited to CMV serostatus. In both the original and validation cohorts, the classifier was reported to diagnose cytomegalovirus status with high specificity and sensitivity. Assigning TCR associations to individual alleles was difficult when HLA alleles, especially DR and DQ, strongly co-occurred. A further reported finding was that TCR beta sequences accurately predicted the HLA-A and HLA-B alleles for most subjects in the first cohort. Because HLA typing was unavailable for some donors at each locus, only the typed subset was used in association tests. A later analysis associated about 16,000 TCR beta sequences with specific HLA alleles at a false discovery rate of 0.05. According to a later genetic analysis, donors in an Asian-associated ancestry cluster had fewer N-insertions in productive TCRs than the approximately 700-donor mean. V-gene and J-gene trimming of TCR beta chains was associated with a missense DCLRE1C variant in a later genetic analysis, and the association was replicated in an independent cohort. A cluster of highly shared sequence variants was judged likely to be a technical artifact of the sequencing pipeline. In vitro tests confirmed that a few of the cytomegalovirus-associated TCR beta chains recognize cytomegalovirus antigens. Linkage disequilibrium might explain the correlated functional status among segregating V segments, but an unknown experimental factor could not be excluded. An earlier analysis of approximately 570 of the donors showed that most TCR beta V segments appeared in productive rearrangements either about 87% or about 30% of the time, which broadly matched IMGT annotations. Sequencing depth was assumed to be roughly uniform across donors in the presence/absence analyses, though that assumption may not hold. Over 15 rarely observed V segments, including chromosome 9 orphons, were excluded from the earlier analysis of 550 to 700 of the donors because counts were too low. While some public TCRs were present in many individuals, most TCR sequences turned up only very rarely across donors.

Regarding this clone: The antigen this receptor binds is unknown. Nothing much larger sits one base from this clone, and base qualities are not available.

The cohort was made up of approximately 670 healthy bone marrow donors. At the time of sampling, all cohort members were nominally healthy, though unrecorded immune exposures were likely present. The donor was CMV seropositive and was included in the group of 290 or so seropositive cohort members. Every donor gave a peripheral blood sample, and the peripheral blood mononuclear cells from that sample were used for TCR beta sequencing. Genomic DNA extraction from the blood cell samples was performed with the Qiagen DNeasy Blood Extraction Kit. Sequenced: PBMCs. The rearranged chain carries TRBV7-3 and TRBJ2-1, with TRBD2 perhaps the D gene, on 7 matching bases. The receptor's source is a man between 18 and 29 years old in good health and CMV-seropositive. The DNA reads as follows: TGTGCCAGCAGCTTTGGCGGGGGCCTAAATGAGCAGTTCTTC. Its coded protein is CASSFGGGLNEQFF.